This T cell receptor (beta chain) was identified in a study of blood T cells in healthy people across ages (dated by TCRdb to between 2015 and 2016). About the investigation overall: In model experiments, roughly one uniquely barcoded TCR beta cDNA molecule per two T cells was captured by template switching. Donors were grouped into four age groups: young (average roughly 17 years), middle-aged (around 39), aged (about 60) and long-lived (about 82). For two donors (one aged 18 to 29 and one aged 80 or older), the study analyzed two additional independent replicas of 1 million unique cDNA reads from the same blood draw. Age-related changes in TCR beta repertoire diversity were measured in the study by deep sequencing normalized with unique cDNA molecular identifiers. To avoid experimental bias, donors of different ages were randomly spread across the sequencing lanes. The paper's findings and limits, for the study overall: Because donor CMV infection status was unknown, age-related changes in expanded clonotypes were potentially confounded. Total diversity estimates from one million sequenced T cells were considered lower bounds and underestimates. Observed TCR beta diversity per million T cells fell roughly linearly with age, and a significant reduction was already apparent by age around 39. Observed TCR beta diversity correlated strongly with the percentage of naive T cells measured by flow cytometry. Conclusive comparison of naive and antigen-experienced compartments was prevented by the profiling of bulk unsorted PBMCs. Compared with the aged group, more naive CD4+ T cells, fewer expanded clones and increased TCR diversity were shown by the long-lived group, suggesting age selection.

For CDR1 and CDR2, the germline V gene (reference sequence) lists SEHNR and FQNEAQ. V is reduced by 4 bases and J by 7 bases, leaving a spacing of 8 bases between them. Inclusive of the bounding cysteine and phenylalanine, the CDR3 is 11 residues long. The read is trimmed to its CDR3 DNA, 33 bases read in frame from base 1. The method was 5' RACE. The instrument given in TCRdb is Illumina HiSeq 2500. A second PCR of about 7 to 12 cycles was run with a J-beta primer mix and a sample-barcoded 5' primer. Each TCR beta cDNA molecule received a unique molecular identifier from a template-switch 5' adaptor carrying 12 random nucleotides. Each sample yielded at least 2.5 million CDR3-containing paired-end reads. First-strand cDNA was synthesized from all RNA with the Mint cDNA synthesis kit, primed by a TRBC-specific oligonucleotide. After uracil-DNA glycosylase treatment, a first 18-cycle PCR used universal primers M1SS and BC2_uni_R on all cDNA. Turning to the authors' computational methods: For normalization, 1 million high-quality reads, each with a distinct molecular identifier, were randomly selected from each sample. Reads sharing molecular identifiers were discarded rather than binned into consensus sequences. MiTCR, run with a Q25 quality threshold and the strictest error-elimination algorithm, handled CDR3 identification, clonotype clustering and error correction. A nonparametric unseen species model using Euler transformation provided a lower-bound estimate of total TCR beta diversity. Clones were called with MiXCR by TCRdb after fastp trimmed the public reads at Q25, and only in-frame beta chains were retained. Entries are consolidated by CDR3 protein sequence, retaining the most common genes and DNA. It is TCRdb's table, rather than the study itself, that gives the V and J calls and clone size. The sample table shows 1.5 million to 2 million distinct CDR3 sequences, and around 48% are seen once. The ten largest clonotypes hold roughly 2% of the sample.

This clonotype was seen only a few times. Its antigen remains unidentified. Per-base quality was not reported, and no clone a single base away is much larger than it. Donors were 35 to 40 systemically healthy Caucasian individuals from Russia aged roughly 6 to 100 years. Each donor gave roughly 9.5 milliliters of peripheral blood, collected into EDTA-treated Vacutainer tubes. Ficoll-Paque density-gradient centrifugation was used to isolate PBMCs, with at least 7 million per sample. Trizol reagent was used to extract total RNA from PBMCs, with at least 6 micrograms per sample. Naive CD45RAhigh/CD27high T cell percentages were measured by flow cytometry on a PBMC aliquot from every donor.

The rearrangement joined TRBV7-9 to TRBJ2-7; no D gene call is confident. The sample taken for sequencing was blood. The sequence came from a woman aged 40 to 55 in good health. The sequenced DNA: TGTGCCAGCAGCTCAAAAAGGGAGCAGTACTTC. This translates into CASSSKREQYF.